This T cell receptor beta chain came from a study of tumor and adjacent non-tumor tissue in lung cancer. Study-level information: Stage I to III disease affected approximately 11 men and about five women aged roughly 31 to 76.

The template was RNA from unsorted bulk tissue. The library came from three nested PCR rounds adapted from ARM-PCR protocols. Via MiXCR, TCRdb re-called the multiplex PCR reads, giving one row per CDR3 protein. There are about 85,000 distinct CDR3 sequences in the sample; more than 60% occur only once, and about 15% lies in the top ten. This clonotype turned up a few times. A much larger clone lies a single base off, so this may be a read error. The CDR3 contains 16 residues. V was clipped by 3 bases and J by 4 bases; unmatched bases: 6. Germline V gene data show CDR1 as SGHDT and CDR2 as YYEEEE. Sequencing input: lung tumor tissue. The sequence was obtained from a man aged 65 to 85 with non-small cell lung cancer. The chain employs TRBV5-6 and TRBJ2-2; 10 nucleotides align to TRBD1. CDR3 region: CASSSGTGVLTGELFF. Written as DNA, the CDR3 is TGTGCCAGCAGCTCCGGGACAGGGGTCCTCACCGGGGAGCTGTTTTTT.